The 19 T cell receptor beta chains listed next were all sequenced from one sample in a study of human thymus T cells. Libraries were prepared by immunoSEQ multiplex PCR; TCRdb keeps only in-frame clonotypes and omits some of them. Among about 120,000 clones listed, over 85% were seen once. Thymic samples were excised during corrective heart operations. The sample taken for sequencing was thymus tissue. The receptor set was obtained from a boy younger than two with a congenital heart defect but otherwise immunologically healthy.

This clone was picked up one time. The CDR3 here is CASSHPQGSGGNEKLFF. The DNA of the CDR3 is TGTGCCAGCAGCCACCCACAGGGGTCGGGGGGTAATGAAAAACTGTTTTTT. V gene TRBV7-9 combines with J gene TRBJ1-4; 7 positions match TRBD1. CDR3 length: 17 amino acids. Germline V gene sequence: CDR1 SEHNR, CDR2 FQNEAQ (reference sequence). The J segment lost 4 bases and the V segment lost 5 bases, leaving 13 bases of the junction unmatched.

This rearrangement joins TRBV7-2 to TRBJ2-5, with 8 bases fitting TRBD2. V shed 4 bases and J 5 bases; nucleotides not matched to a gene: 9. The germline CDR1 and CDR2 sequences are SGHTA and FQGNSA. There are 15 residues in the CDR3. The CDR3 spells CASSWGRGGRETQYF. The CDR3, as DNA: TGTGCCAGCAGCTGGGGTCGGGGGGGCCGCGAGACCCAGTACTTC. Drawing the rest from reference TRBV7-2 and TRBJ2-5, the complete variable domain is GAGVSQSPSNKVTEKGKDVELRCDPISGHTALYWYRQSLGQGLEFLIYFQGNSAPDKSGLPSDRFSAERTGGSVSTLTIQRTQQEDSAVYLCASSWGRGGRETQYFGPGTRLLVL.

V usage is TRBV4-1 and J usage is TRBJ1-1; TRBD1 agrees at 8 bases. The germline V gene has CDR1 MGHRA and CDR2 YSYEKL. Trimming at V came to 0 bases and at J to 0 bases, leaving 9 bases not matched to a gene. CDR3 length: 18 amino acids. Here the CDR3 reads CASSQDYCPRGLNTEAFF. Here the CDR3 DNA reads TGCGCCAGCAGCCAAGATTATTGCCCCAGGGGGCTGAACACTGAAGCTTTCTTT.

This clone has more than one count but fewer than ten. The chain employs TRBV2 and TRBJ1-1; tentative D call: TRBD1 (5 bases). Deletions cut 2 bases from V and 5 bases from J, with 9 bases between. CDR3 length: 13 amino acids. Per germline, CDR1 SNHLY and CDR2 FYNNEI. CDR3 DNA: TGTGCCAGCAGTGAACTCGGGGGAACTGAAGCTTTCTTT. Translating it yields CASSELGGTEAFF.

This chain uses TRBV19 with TRBJ2-3, with 7 bases fitting TRBD2. Trimming cost V 4 bases and J 1 base; bases outside gene matches: 11. Germline values: CDR1 LNHDA, CDR2 SQIVND (reference sequence). The CDR3 loop spans 17 amino acids. The CDR3 protein is CASSTPGGAGRTDTQYF. CDR3 coding DNA: TGTGCCAGTAGTACCCCGGGGGGAGCGGGCCGCACAGATACGCAGTATTTT.

V usage is TRBV5-6 and J usage is TRBJ1-4, with a possible D match to TRBD1 (6 bases). Germline V gives CDR1 SGHDT, CDR2 YYEEEE. The CDR3 is 18 amino acids. V lost 1 base, J lost 0 bases, and 16 bases lay in between. This chain's CDR3 is CASSLTGHRSATNEKLFF. The DNA for the CDR3 is TGTGCCAGCAGCTTGACAGGGCATAGATCGGCAACTAATGAAAAACTGTTTTTT.

Written as DNA, the CDR3 is TGTGCCAGCAGCTCCCAACAGGGGGATGGGGCCAAAAACATTCAGTACTTC. Translation: CASSSQQGDGAKNIQYF. The V call is TRBV5-6, the J call TRBJ2-4; 8 bases align to TRBD1. This CDR3 has 17 residues. The germline V gene has CDR1 SGHDT and CDR2 YYEEEE. With 3 bases clipped from V and 1 base from J, the junction kept 9 bases outside the gene matches.

The chain links TRBV5-1 to TRBJ1-2; a possible D gene is TRBD1 (6 bases). Germline values: CDR1 SGHRS, CDR2 YFSETQ. V lost 0 bases and J 4 bases, leaving 13 bases between the germline ends. This CDR3 region has 15 residues. As DNA, the CDR3 is TGCGCCAGCAGCTTGGACAGGGATCGCGGCTATGGCTACACCTTC. The encoded protein is CASSLDRDRGYGYTF.

This rearrangement joins TRBV6-5 to TRBJ1-6; D remains unclear. Germline assignment: CDR1 MNHEY and CDR2 SVGAGI. Trimming took off 4 bases at V and 8 bases at J, with 9 bases between the two ends. The CDR3 is made up of 13 amino acids. The CDR3 spells CASSFFKDSPLHF. The CDR3 region has the DNA TGTGCCAGCAGTTTCTTCAAGGATTCACCCCTCCACTTT.

This clone has just one count. V gene TRBV6-1 combines with J gene TRBJ1-2; D not certain. The CDR3 is 16 residues long. Trimming removed 1 base from V and 2 bases from J, with 14 bases in between. Germline V lookup: CDR1 MNHNS, CDR2 SASEGT. CDR3 loop: CASSEEAEQRNYGYTF. The CDR3 region has the DNA TGTGCCAGCAGTGAAGAAGCGGAACAGCGGAACTATGGCTACACCTTC.

The CDR3 DNA sequence: TGTGCCAGCAGTTTAAGGCAGGGAGTGGACATTCAGTACTTC. It specifies CASSLRQGVDIQYF. The chain combines TRBV27 with TRBJ2-4; either TRBD1 or TRBD2 may supply D (5 bases each). V was pared by 2 bases and J by 8 bases, with 13 bases between. The germline gives CDR1 MNHEY, CDR2 SMNVEV (reference sequence). This CDR3 spans 14 amino acids.

The chain links TRBV6-5 to TRBJ2-7; 7 positions agree with TRBD1. The CDR3 extends over 15 amino acids. Germline trimming cut 6 bases from V and 0 bases from J; bases unmatched to any gene: 8. The germline CDR1 and CDR2 sequences are MNHEY and SVGAGI. CDR3 DNA sequence: TGTGCCAGCAGCCGACTCCGGGACAGCTCCTACGAGCAGTACTTC. Protein: CASSRLRDSSYEQYF.

The chain uses TRBV5-5 and TRBJ2-5; D is unclear. The germline gives CDR1 SGHKS, CDR2 YYEKEE (reference sequence). With 4 bases removed from V and 4 bases from J, the gap between germline ends came to 20 bases. The CDR3 has 16 amino acids. This CDR3 is CASSLRPGTMVETQYF. CDR3 bases: TGTGCCAGCAGCCTCCGGCCAGGCACAATGGTAGAGACCCAGTACTTC.

The chain employs TRBV7-2 and TRBJ1-3; D unresolved. There are 14 residues in the CDR3. V lost 4 bases and J 4 bases, leaving 11 bases between the germline ends. Germline CDR1 reads SGHTA; CDR2 reads FQGNSA. The CDR3 nucleotides read TGTGCCAGCAGCTCGTCAGGCCCGGGAAACACCATATATTTT. Its translation: CASSSSGPGNTIYF.

This clone has just one count. V usage is TRBV5-6 and J usage is TRBJ1-3; 7 bases fit TRBD1. The CDR3 consists of 15 residues. Unmatched junction bases numbered 0, after V lost 0 bases and J lost 0 bases. CDR1 is SGHDT, CDR2 YYEEEE, per germline. CDR3 DNA sequence: TGTGCCAGCAGCTTGGGGACAGGCTCTGGAAACACCATATATTTT. Amino acid sequence: CASSLGTGSGNTIYF.

The J gene is TRBJ1-6, the V gene TRBV7-6; D call uncertain. Deletions cut 3 bases from V and 3 bases from J, with 9 bases between. Germline assignment: CDR1 SGHVS and CDR2 FNYEAQ. The CDR3 spans 15 residues. CDR3 DNA: TGTGCCAGCAGCTTGGGCAGGAACTATAATTCACCCCTCCACTTT. This translates into CASSLGRNYNSPLHF.

The CDR3 DNA follows: TGTGCCAGCAGCTTGGGGGACAGGGGTTGCTACGAGCAGTACTTC. Its protein is CASSLGDRGCYEQYF. The chain is built from TRBV11-2 and TRBJ2-7; 10 bases are a match to TRBD1. The V gene's germline CDR1 is SGHAT and CDR2 FQNNGV. The CDR3 spans 15 residues. V lost 3 bases and J lost 3; bases outside the gene matches: 5.

This sequence joins TRBV27 and TRBJ1-1; no firm D call. This CDR3 comprises 12 residues. CDR1 and CDR2 from the germline V gene are MNHEY and SMNVEV (reference sequence). Trimming removed 6 bases from V and 7 bases from J, with 12 bases in between. The CDR3 here is CASRLGRSEAFF. DNA for the CDR3: TGTGCCAGCAGGCTAGGTCGGAGTGAAGCTTTCTTT.

The rearrangement joins TRBV4-2 to TRBJ2-4; 8 bases align to TRBD2. Germline CDR1 is LGHNA and CDR2 is YNFKEQ. CDR3 length: 20 amino acids. J lost 0 bases, V lost 0 bases, and 13 bases had no gene match. CDR3 region: CASSQDPGGSLLLAKNIQYF. The DNA for the CDR3 is TGTGCCAGCAGCCAAGATCCGGGGGGGTCATTGCTCCTAGCCAAAAACATTCAGTACTTC.